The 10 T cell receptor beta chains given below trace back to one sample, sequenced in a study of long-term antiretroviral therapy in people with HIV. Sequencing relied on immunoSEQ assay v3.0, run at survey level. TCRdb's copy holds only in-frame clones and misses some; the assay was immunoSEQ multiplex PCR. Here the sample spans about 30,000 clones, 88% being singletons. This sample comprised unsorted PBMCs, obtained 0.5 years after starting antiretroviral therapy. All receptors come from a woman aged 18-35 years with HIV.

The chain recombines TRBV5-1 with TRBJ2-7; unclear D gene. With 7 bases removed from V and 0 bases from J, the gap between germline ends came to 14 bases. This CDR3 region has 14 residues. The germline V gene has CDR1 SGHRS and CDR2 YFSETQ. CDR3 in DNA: TGCGCCAGCCAAGTCGGGCGATTCTCCTACGAGCAGTACTTC. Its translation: CASQVGRFSYEQYF. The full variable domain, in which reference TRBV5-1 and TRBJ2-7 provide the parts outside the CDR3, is KAGVTQTPRYLIKTRGQQVTLSCSPISGHRSVSWYQQTPGQGLQFLFEYFSETQRNKGNFPGRFSGRQFSNSRSEMNVSTLELGDSALYLCASQVGRFSYEQYFGPGTRLTVT.

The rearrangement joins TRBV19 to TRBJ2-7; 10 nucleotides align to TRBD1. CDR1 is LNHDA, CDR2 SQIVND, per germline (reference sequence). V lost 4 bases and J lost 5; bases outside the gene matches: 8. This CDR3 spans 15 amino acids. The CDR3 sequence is CASSRAPGQGNEQYF. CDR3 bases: TGTGCCAGTAGTAGGGCCCCGGGACAGGGGAACGAGCAGTACTTC.

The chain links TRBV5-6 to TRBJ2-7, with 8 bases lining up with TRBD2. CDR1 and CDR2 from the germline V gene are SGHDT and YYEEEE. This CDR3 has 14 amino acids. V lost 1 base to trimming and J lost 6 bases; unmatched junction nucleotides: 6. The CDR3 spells CASSLIVREGEQYF. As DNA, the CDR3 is TGTGCCAGCAGCTTGATTGTACGGGAGGGCGAGCAGTACTTC.

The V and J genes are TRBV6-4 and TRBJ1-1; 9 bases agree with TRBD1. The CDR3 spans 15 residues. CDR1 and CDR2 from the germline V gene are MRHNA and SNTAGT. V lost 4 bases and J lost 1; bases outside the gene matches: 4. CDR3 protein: CASSVGTGKNTEAFF. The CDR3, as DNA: TGTGCCAGCAGTGTAGGGACAGGGAAGAACACTGAAGCTTTCTTT.

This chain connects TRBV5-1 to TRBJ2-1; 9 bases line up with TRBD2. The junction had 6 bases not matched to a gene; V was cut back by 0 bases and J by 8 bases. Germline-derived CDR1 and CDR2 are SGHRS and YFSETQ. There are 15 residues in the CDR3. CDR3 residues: CASSLAVGGRDEQFF. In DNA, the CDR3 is TGCGCCAGCAGCTTGGCGGTTGGCGGGAGGGATGAGCAGTTCTTC.

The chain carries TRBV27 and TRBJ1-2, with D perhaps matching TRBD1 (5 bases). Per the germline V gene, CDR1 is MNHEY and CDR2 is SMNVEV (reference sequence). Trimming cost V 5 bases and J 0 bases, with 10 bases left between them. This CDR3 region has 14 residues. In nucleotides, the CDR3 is TGTGCCAGCAGTCCCCGACAGTCTAACTATGGCTACACCTTC. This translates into CASSPRQSNYGYTF.

The CDR3, as DNA: TGCGCCAGCAGCCAACCTGATCAGGGGTTCGTTCCCTACGAGCAGTACTTC. Amino acids: CASSQPDQGFVPYEQYF. This chain links TRBV4-1 with TRBJ2-7; tentatively, D is TRBD1 (6 bases). In germline, CDR1 is MGHRA, CDR2 YSYEKL. V lost 2 bases, J lost 2 bases, and 19 bases lay in between. The CDR3 loop spans 17 amino acids.

The CDR3 nucleotides are TGTGCCAGCAGTTTTACCAGGAGGGAGCTGTTTTTT. Amino acid sequence: CASSFTRRELFF. The chain is built from TRBV28 and TRBJ2-2; the D is unclear. V lost 3 bases and J 9 bases, leaving 8 bases between the germline ends. The CDR3 is made up of 12 amino acids. The germline V gene has CDR1 MDHEN and CDR2 SYDVKM.

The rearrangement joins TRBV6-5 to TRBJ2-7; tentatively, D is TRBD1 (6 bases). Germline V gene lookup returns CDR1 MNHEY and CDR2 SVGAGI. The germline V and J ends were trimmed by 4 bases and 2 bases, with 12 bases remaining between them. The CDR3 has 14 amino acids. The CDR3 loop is CASSSSGVPYEQYF. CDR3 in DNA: TGTGCCAGCAGTTCGTCAGGGGTCCCCTACGAGCAGTACTTC.

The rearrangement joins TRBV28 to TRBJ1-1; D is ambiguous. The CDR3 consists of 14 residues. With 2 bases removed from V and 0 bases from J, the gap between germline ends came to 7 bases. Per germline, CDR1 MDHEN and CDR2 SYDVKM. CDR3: CASSLNGVNTEAFF. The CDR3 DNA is TGTGCCAGCAGTTTAAACGGTGTGAACACTGAAGCTTTCTTT.